One and the same sample provided the 3 T cell receptor beta chains below, sequenced in a study of a mutant IDH1 vaccine in newly diagnosed glioma. These TCRs' antigens remain unknown. Assay: immunoSEQ multiplex PCR; the TCRdb copy retains only in-frame clones and omits some. The table records 60,000 to 100,000 clones, about 85% of them present only once. Time point: week 23, last vaccination. Doses consisted of 300 ug of mutant IDH1 20-mer peptide each, paired with topical imiquimod. The sample consisted of PBMCs, taken from a glioma patient whose treatment included an IDH1 peptide vaccine. The origin of the receptors is a woman aged 45-65 years with glioma.

The gene calls are TRBV6-6 and TRBJ2-7; maybe TRBD2 (5 bases). CDR1 is MNHNY, CDR2 SVGAGI, per germline (reference sequence). This CDR3 has 16 amino acids. Trimming cost V 6 bases and J 5 bases, with 23 bases left between them. The CDR3 bases are TGTGCCAGCAGACCCAACTTGGTGGAGCTAGCCGACGAGCAGTACTTC. This translates into CASRPNLVELADEQYF.

The chain couples TRBV19 to TRBJ2-1, with 7 bases identical to TRBD1. CDR3 length: 15 amino acids. Germline CDR1 is LNHDA and CDR2 is SQIVND (reference sequence). V dropped 4 bases and J dropped 0; count of bases not matched to a gene: 3. CDR3 in DNA: TGTGCCAGTAGTACCACAGGGGACTCCTACAATGAGCAGTTCTTC. This codes for CASSTTGDSYNEQFF.

The J gene is TRBJ2-6, the V gene TRBV6-5, with D possibly being TRBD2 (6 bases). Germline loops: CDR1 MNHEY, CDR2 SVGAGI. The V end lost 6 bases, the J end lost 10 bases, and 13 bases lay between the germline ends. The CDR3 covers 13 residues. The CDR3 DNA follows: TGTGCCAGCAGCCCGGGACTCAGAAACGTCCTGACTTTC. This encodes CASSPGLRNVLTF.